Below, one TCR beta chain is given with its context. The sample originates from a study of blood T cell repertoires in COVID-19. In germline, CDR1 is SGDLS, CDR2 YYNGEE. The CDR3 has 14 amino acids. Trimming stripped 0 bases from V and 6 bases from J, with 10 bases between. The repertoire was sequenced with immunoSEQ multiplex PCR; TCRdb's copy has only in-frame clones and lacks some. This table has fewer than 150,000 clones, over 75% appearing once. The sequenced sample was peripheral blood. The chain links TRBV9 to TRBJ2-1; a possible D gene is TRBD1 (5 bases). The sequence was obtained from a woman aged 60-75 years with acute or convalescent COVID-19. Here the CDR3 reads CASSVEVRGNEQFF. The CDR3 DNA sequence: TGTGCCAGCAGCGTAGAGGTTAGGGGCAATGAGCAGTTCTTC.